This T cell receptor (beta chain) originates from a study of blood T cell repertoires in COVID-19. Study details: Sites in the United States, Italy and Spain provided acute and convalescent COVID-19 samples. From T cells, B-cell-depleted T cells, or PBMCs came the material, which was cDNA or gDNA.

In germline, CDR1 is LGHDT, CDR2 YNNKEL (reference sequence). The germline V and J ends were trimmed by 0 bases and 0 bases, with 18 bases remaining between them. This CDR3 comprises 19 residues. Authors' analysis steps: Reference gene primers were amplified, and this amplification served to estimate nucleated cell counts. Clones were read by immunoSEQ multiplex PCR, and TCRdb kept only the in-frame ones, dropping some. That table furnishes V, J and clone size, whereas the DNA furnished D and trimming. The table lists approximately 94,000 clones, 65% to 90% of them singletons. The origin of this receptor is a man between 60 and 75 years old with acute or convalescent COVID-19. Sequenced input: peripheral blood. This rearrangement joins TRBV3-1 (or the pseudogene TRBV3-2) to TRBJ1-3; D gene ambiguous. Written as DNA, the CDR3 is TGTGCCAGCAGCCAAGAGCGCGGTGCGGACGGGGACTCTGGAAACACCATATATTTT. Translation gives CASSQERGADGDSGNTIYF.